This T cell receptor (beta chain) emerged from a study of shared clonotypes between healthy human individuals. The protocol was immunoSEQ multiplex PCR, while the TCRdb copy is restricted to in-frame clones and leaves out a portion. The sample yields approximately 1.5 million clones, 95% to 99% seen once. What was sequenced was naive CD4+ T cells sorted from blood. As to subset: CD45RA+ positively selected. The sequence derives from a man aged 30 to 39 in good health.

The CDR3 spells CASSLSRGTEQYF. CDR3 coding DNA: TGTGCCAGCAGCTTATCCAGGGGAACCGAGCAGTACTTC. This chain joins TRBV7-2 and TRBJ2-7; weak D call: TRBD1 (6 bases). Germline V CDR1 and CDR2: SGHTA, FQGNSA. The CDR3 sequence is 13 residues long. Trimming pared 2 bases from V and 6 bases from J, leaving 11 bases between.